The TCR beta chain under discussion was sequenced for a study of blood T cell repertoires in COVID-19 (dated by TCRdb to between 2020 and 2021). For context, the study as a whole: Collaborator samples came from the United States, Italy and Spain and covered acute and convalescent phases of COVID-19. The prospective study material was composed of cDNA or gDNA derived from T cells, B-cell-depleted T cells, or PBMCs. Samples were obtained from the ongoing ImmuneRACE study (first 160 participants) and from over 1,000 subjects provided by 6 global collaborators. The repertoires were released in a freely available public database intended as a resource for research on the immune response to SARS-CoV-2. Where available, HLA class I and class II types were taken from metadata supplied by the sample provider and were not determined by assay-based typing. The dataset comprised deeply sampled blood TCRbeta repertoires from subjects exposed to, actively infected with, or recovered from COVID-19. The sample metadata nearly always contained a de-identified subject ID, COVID-19 status, age in years and sex.

Broader findings and caveats from the paper: The amount of clinical and demographic metadata varied by source and participant and was provided uncurated.

The germline V gene yields MGHRA for CDR1 and YSYEKL for CDR2. CDR3 length: 16 amino acids, cysteine to phenylalanine. The sequence is cut down to CDR3 DNA, 48 bases in frame from base 1. Trimming removed 0 bases from V and 9 bases from J; the gene matches leave 5 bases unexplained. The immunoSEQ Assay, a bias-controlled multiplex PCR, was used to amplify TCRbeta CDR3 regions from genomic DNA. The paper's data handling went like this. Within the assay, amplification of reference gene primers was used to estimate how many nucleated cells each sample contained. To quantify the absolute abundance of each unique TCRbeta CDR3 rearrangement, sequence reads were collapsed and filtered. For each sample, productive Simpson clonality was calculated as the square root of Simpson's diversity index over productive rearrangements. TCRdb stores this immuneACCESS table with in-frame sequences only. Part of the clones is absent; in the studies checked, under half of the shortfall reflects unresolved V genes, and no reason is known for the rest. That table is the source of V, J and clone size, and D and trimming were worked out from the DNA. This sample is represented by under 200,000 clones; over 75% of them were singletons. The top ten clones comprise 6.5% of the sample.

This clone was observed a few times. Its antigen is not yet known. No per-base quality is available; no much larger clone lies one base away. Whole blood was collected in K2EDTA tubes by collaborating institutions according to the institutions' own protocols. For TCRbeta analysis, collaborators shipped samples as frozen whole blood, isolated PBMCs, or DNA extracted from either of those sample types. The rearranged chain carries TRBV4-1 and TRBJ1-6; 10 central nucleotides agree with TRBD1. What was sequenced was peripheral blood. The clonotype comes from a man aged 65 to 85 with active or convalescent COVID-19. The CDR3 loop reads CASSQEAGTGVSPLHF. The DNA sequence is given as TGCGCCAGCAGCCAAGAAGCTGGGACAGGGGTTTCACCCCTCCACTTT.